The clone carrying this T cell receptor beta chain was seen a handful of times. Its antigen is not known. TCRdb recomputed calls from the multiplex PCR reads with MiXCR, one row per CDR3 protein. Here the sample spans around 140,000 distinct CDR3 sequences, 30% to 35% being singletons. The lymph nodes were axillary draining lymph nodes from breast cancer patients. There are 12 residues in the CDR3. Trimming left V 6 bases short and J 7 bases short, with 15 bases between. Germline CDR1 and CDR2: DFQATT and SNEGSKA (reference sequence). The record originates from a study of breast tumors, draining lymph nodes, adjacent tissues. General observations from the study: Compared with lymph nodes, tumors were less diverse; compared with nontumor tissue, more.

The specimen sequenced was axillary lymph node tissue. The chain has TRBV20-1 and TRBJ1-1; no clear D gene. The TCR was taken from a female donor with breast cancer. Some clones in this sample may be carry-over from other donors' samples. The CDR3, as DNA: TGCAGTGCCCCCCGCGCGGGGATTGAAGCTTTCTTT. Translated, it gives CSAPRAGIEAFF.